Each of the 3 T cell receptor beta chains below was sequenced from the same sample in a study of siplizumab effects on memory and regulatory T cells. For these TCRs, the target antigens are not known. Cells from the mixed lymphocyte reaction underwent coculture for roughly six days at 37 degrees C. Using immunoSEQ multiplex PCR, the repertoire was profiled, and TCRdb retains in-frame clones only, with some absent. This sample has about 13,000 clones, with 40% found just once. Input material: CFSE-low (dividing) CD8+ T cells sorted from an allogeneic mixed lymphocyte reaction. These receptors all stem from a human donor in good health; the cells came from an allogeneic mixed lymphocyte reaction.

At least ten counts were recorded for this clone. This chain connects TRBV6-5 to TRBJ2-1; TRBD2 aligns across 11 bases. Germline CDR1 MNHEY, CDR2 SVGAGI. The CDR3 contains 15 residues. The trim removed 2 bases at V and 6 bases at J, leaving 3 bases unmatched. CDR3 in amino acids: CASSYGTSGSNEQFF. CDR3 coding DNA: TGTGCCAGCAGTTACGGGACTAGCGGTTCCAATGAGCAGTTCTTC.

V is TRBV13 and J is TRBJ2-5; no firm D call. From germline, CDR1 is PRHDT and CDR2 FYEKMQ (reference sequence). V shed 0 bases and J shed 3 bases, with 11 bases lying between them. The CDR3 sequence is 15 residues long. As DNA, the CDR3 is TGTGCCAGCAGCTTAGGCGGGTCCCTCGAAGAGACCCAGTACTTC. Its translation is CASSLGGSLEETQYF.

This clone was recorded a few times. The chain carries TRBV29-1 and TRBJ2-5; D possibly matches TRBD1 or TRBD2 (6 bases each). V dropped 0 bases and J dropped 5 bases, with 13 bases sitting between them. The CDR3 sequence is 14 residues long. Germline CDR1 SQVTM, CDR2 ANQGSEA. The CDR3 region is CSVEERGEVETQYF. In nucleotides, the CDR3 is TGCAGCGTTGAAGAGAGGGGGGAGGTGGAGACCCAGTACTTC.